These 2 T cell receptor beta chains originate from one sample sequenced in a study of T cell responses to AZD1222 COVID-19 vaccine. The protocol was immunoSEQ multiplex PCR, while the TCRdb copy is restricted to in-frame clones and leaves out a portion. This table holds tens of thousands of clones, approximately 90% found once. Sequenced here: peripheral blood, sampled 28 days after the second AZD1222 dose. The receptors come from an adult who received the AZD1222 COVID-19 vaccine.

The genes are TRBV18 and TRBJ2-3; D gene unclear. V lost 4 bases to trimming and J lost 4 bases, with 15 bases between them. Germline-derived CDR1 and CDR2 are KGHSH and LQKENI. CDR3 length: 15 residues. CDR3 region: CASSRVGEKADTQYF. For the CDR3, the DNA is TGTGCCAGCTCACGCGTGGGCGAAAAGGCAGATACGCAGTATTTT.

V usage is TRBV7-3 and J usage is TRBJ2-7; possibly TRBD1 for D (6 bases). The CDR3 has 13 residues. Germline CDR1 reads SGHTA; CDR2 reads FQGTGA. V lost 0 bases and J lost 6, with 9 bases in between. The CDR3 nucleotides read TGTGCCAGCAGCTTAACGATGGGGGCCGAGCAGTACTTC. Its translation is CASSLTMGAEQYF.